Below, 7 T cell receptor beta chains from the same sample are listed, as sequenced in a study of T cells of healthy individuals. TCRdb re-derived calls from the 5' RACE reads in MiXCR, one entry per CDR3 protein. Of about 96,000 distinct CDR3 sequences listed, roughly 18% were seen once; the top ten hold 6.2%. The receptor set was obtained from a human donor in good health.

The chain combines TRBV6-1 with TRBJ1-1; 10 positions match TRBD1. The trim removed 2 bases at V and 8 bases at J, leaving 2 bases unmatched. CDR3 length: 13 amino acids. The germline V gene has CDR1 MNHNS and CDR2 SASEGT. CDR3 DNA: TGTGCCAGCAGTGAACGGGGACAGGGGGAAGCTTTCTTT. It yields the protein CASSERGQGEAFF.

This clonotype was counted at least ten times. The CDR3 is CASSLGQATRTGELFF. CDR3 DNA sequence: TGTGCCAGCAGCTTAGGACAGGCCACGAGGACCGGGGAGCTGTTTTTT. The V and J genes are TRBV7-3 and TRBJ2-2; 7 bases align to TRBD1. The V segment lost 2 bases and the J segment 5 bases; nucleotides outside the gene matches: 8. The CDR3 totals 16 residues. Germline lookup yields CDR1 SGHTA and CDR2 FQGTGA.

The chain recombines TRBV11-2 with TRBJ2-5, with a weak D call TRBD1 (6 bases). The germline CDR1 and CDR2 sequences are SGHAT and FQNNGV. V shed 0 bases and J shed 3 bases, with 11 bases lying between them. This CDR3 region has 15 residues. The CDR3, as DNA: TGTGCCAGCAGCTTAGAGCCCAGGGGCGAAGAGACCCAGTACTTC. Protein sequence: CASSLEPRGEETQYF.

This clonotype has just a few counts. The chain carries TRBV12-3 or TRBV12-4 and TRBJ2-5; D remains unclear. V dropped 6 bases and J dropped 3 bases, with 11 bases sitting between them. CDR3 size: 13 residues. As DNA, the CDR3 is TGTGCCAGCAGCCTCAGGTCCAAAGAGACCCAGTACTTC. Protein product: CASSLRSKETQYF.

The table lists this clonotype with a few counts. This chain uses TRBV20-1 with TRBJ2-3; the match to TRBD1 covers 9 bases. V was clipped by 5 bases and J by 5 bases; unmatched bases: 14. The CDR3 is 16 residues long. Germline CDR1 and CDR2: DFQATT and SNEGSKA (reference sequence). The DNA for the CDR3 is TGCAGTGCTGAGAGGCCGGGACAGGGTTTTGAAGATACGCAGTATTTT. This translates into CSAERPGQGFEDTQYF.

In its sample, this clonotype was seen many times. The chain combines TRBV7-2 with TRBJ2-3, with D possibly being TRBD2 (5 bases). The CDR3 consists of 16 residues. With 5 bases removed from V and 1 base from J, the gap between germline ends came to 16 bases. CDR1 SGHTA and CDR2 FQGNSA come from the germline V gene. Written as DNA, the CDR3 is TGTGCCAGCAGCGCCCGGGTAGCGAGAGGCACAGATACGCAGTATTTT. Encoded protein: CASSARVARGTDTQYF.

This chain connects TRBV6-5 to TRBJ2-5; D unclear. The CDR3 sequence is 11 residues long. V gave up 8 bases and J gave up 5 bases, with 9 bases separating them. Germline CDR1 and CDR2: MNHEY and SVGAGI. CDR3 DNA: TGTGCCAGCGGAGCCGCGGAGACCCAGTACTTC. Its translation: CASGAAETQYF.